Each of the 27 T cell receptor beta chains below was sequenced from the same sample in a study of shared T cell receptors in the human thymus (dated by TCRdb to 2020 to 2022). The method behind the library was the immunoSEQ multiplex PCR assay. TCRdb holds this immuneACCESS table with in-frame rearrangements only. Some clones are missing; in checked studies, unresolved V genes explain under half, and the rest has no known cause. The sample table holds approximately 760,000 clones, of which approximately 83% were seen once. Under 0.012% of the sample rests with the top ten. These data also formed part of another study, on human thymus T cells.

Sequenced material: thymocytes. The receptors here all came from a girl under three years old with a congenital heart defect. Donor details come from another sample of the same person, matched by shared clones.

The CDR3 bases are TGTGCCAGCTCACCCTTCTTGGGACAGAGCAAGTATGGCTACACCTTC. Amino acids: CASSPFLGQSKYGYTF. The chain has TRBV18 and TRBJ1-2; 7 bases align to TRBD1. The germline gives CDR1 KGHSH, CDR2 LQKENI. J gave up 5 bases and V 3 bases, and 12 bases lay outside the gene matches. This CDR3 is built from 16 residues.

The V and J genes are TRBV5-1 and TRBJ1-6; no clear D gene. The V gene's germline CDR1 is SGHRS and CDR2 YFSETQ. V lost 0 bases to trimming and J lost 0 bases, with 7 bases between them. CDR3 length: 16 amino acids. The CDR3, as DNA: TGCGCCAGCAGCTTGGATATGAGCTCCTATAATTCACCCCTCCACTTT. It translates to CASSLDMSSYNSPLHF.

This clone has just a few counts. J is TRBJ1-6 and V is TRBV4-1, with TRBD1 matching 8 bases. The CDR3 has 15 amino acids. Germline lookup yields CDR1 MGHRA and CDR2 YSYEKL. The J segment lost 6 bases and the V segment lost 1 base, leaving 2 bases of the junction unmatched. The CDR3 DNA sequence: TGCGCCAGCAGCCAAGGGACAGGGCCTAATTCACCCCTCCACTTT. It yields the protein CASSQGTGPNSPLHF.

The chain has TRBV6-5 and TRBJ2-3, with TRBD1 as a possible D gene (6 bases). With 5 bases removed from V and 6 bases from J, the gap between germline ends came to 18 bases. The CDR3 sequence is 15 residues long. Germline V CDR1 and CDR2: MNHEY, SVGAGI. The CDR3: CASSLLQGIEDTQYF. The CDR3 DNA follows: TGTGCCAGCAGTCTACTACAGGGCATCGAGGATACGCAGTATTTT.

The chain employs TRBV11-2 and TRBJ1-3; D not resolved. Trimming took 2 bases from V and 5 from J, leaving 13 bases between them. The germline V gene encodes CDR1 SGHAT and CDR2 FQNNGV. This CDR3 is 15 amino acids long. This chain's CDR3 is CASSLSHRGRNTIYF. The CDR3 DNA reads TGTGCCAGCAGCTTATCTCATCGCGGCCGAAACACCATATATTTT. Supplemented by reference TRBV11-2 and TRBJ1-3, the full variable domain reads EAGVAQSPRYKIIEKRQSVAFWCNPISGHATLYWYQQILGQGPKLLIQFQNNGVVDDSQLPKDRFSAERLKGVDSTLKIQPAKLEDSAVYLCASSLSHRGRNTIYFGEGSWLTVV.

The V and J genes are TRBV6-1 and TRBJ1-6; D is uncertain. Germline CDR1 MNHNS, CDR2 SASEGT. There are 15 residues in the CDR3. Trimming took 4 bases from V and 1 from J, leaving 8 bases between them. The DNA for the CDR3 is TGTGCCAGCAGTGTGTCCAATTCCTATAATTCACCCCTCCACTTT. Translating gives CASSVSNSYNSPLHF.

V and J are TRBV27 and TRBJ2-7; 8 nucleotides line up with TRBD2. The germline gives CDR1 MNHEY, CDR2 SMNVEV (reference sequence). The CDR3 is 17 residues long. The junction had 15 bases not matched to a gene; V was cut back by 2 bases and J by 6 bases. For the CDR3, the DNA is TGTGCCAGCAGTTTAGGCCTTGAGCGGGGGACACCACGCGAGCAGTACTTC. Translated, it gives CASSLGLERGTPREQYF.

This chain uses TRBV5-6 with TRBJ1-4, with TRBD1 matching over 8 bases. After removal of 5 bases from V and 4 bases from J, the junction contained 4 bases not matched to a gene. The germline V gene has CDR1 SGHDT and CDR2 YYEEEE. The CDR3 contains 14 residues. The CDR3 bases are TGTGCCAGCAGACGGACAGGGAGTAATGAAAAACTGTTTTTT. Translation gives CASRRTGSNEKLFF.

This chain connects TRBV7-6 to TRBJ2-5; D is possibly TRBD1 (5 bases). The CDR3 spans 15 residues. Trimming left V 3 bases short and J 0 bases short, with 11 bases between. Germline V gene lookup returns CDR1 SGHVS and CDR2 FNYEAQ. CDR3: CASSLAGKYQETQYF. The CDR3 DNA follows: TGTGCCAGCAGCTTGGCAGGGAAGTACCAAGAGACCCAGTACTTC. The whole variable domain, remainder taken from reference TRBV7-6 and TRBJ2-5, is GAGVSQSPRYKVTKRGQDVALRCDPISGHVSLYWYRQALGQGPEFLTYFNYEAQQDKSGLPNDRFSAERPEGSISTLTIQRTEQRDSAMYRCASSLAGKYQETQYFGPGTRLLVL.

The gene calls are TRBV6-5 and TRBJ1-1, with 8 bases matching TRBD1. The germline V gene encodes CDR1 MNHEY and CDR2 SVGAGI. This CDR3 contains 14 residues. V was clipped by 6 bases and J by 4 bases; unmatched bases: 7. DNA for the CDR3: TGTGCCAGCAGATCGGACAGGGAGAGCACTGAAGCTTTCTTT. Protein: CASRSDRESTEAFF.

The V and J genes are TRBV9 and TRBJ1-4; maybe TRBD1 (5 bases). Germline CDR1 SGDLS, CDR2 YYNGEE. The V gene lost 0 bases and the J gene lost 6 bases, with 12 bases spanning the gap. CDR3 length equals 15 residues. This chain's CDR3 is CASSVEGLGDEKLFF. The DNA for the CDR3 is TGTGCCAGCAGCGTAGAGGGGCTGGGTGATGAAAAACTGTTTTTT.

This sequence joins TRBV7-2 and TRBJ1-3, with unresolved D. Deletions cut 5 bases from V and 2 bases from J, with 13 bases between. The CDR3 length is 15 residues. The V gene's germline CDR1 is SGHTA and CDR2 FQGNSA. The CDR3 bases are TGTGCCAGCAGCGTGTATCAAGAGGCTGGAAACACCATATATTTT. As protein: CASSVYQEAGNTIYF. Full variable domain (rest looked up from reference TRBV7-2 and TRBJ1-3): GAGVSQSPSNKVTEKGKDVELRCDPISGHTALYWYRQSLGQGLEFLIYFQGNSAPDKSGLPSDRFSAERTGGSVSTLTIQRTQQEDSAVYLCASSVYQEAGNTIYFGEGSWLTVV.

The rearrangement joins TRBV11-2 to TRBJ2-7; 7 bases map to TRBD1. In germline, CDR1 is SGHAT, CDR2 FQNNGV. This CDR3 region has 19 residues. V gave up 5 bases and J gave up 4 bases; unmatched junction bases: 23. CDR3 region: CASSSGGGQTIQRDYEQYF. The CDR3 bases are TGTGCCAGCAGCAGCGGTGGGGGACAGACCATCCAAAGGGATTACGAGCAGTACTTC. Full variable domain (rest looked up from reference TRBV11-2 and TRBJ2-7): EAGVAQSPRYKIIEKRQSVAFWCNPISGHATLYWYQQILGQGPKLLIQFQNNGVVDDSQLPKDRFSAERLKGVDSTLKIQPAKLEDSAVYLCASSSGGGQTIQRDYEQYFGPGTRLTVT.

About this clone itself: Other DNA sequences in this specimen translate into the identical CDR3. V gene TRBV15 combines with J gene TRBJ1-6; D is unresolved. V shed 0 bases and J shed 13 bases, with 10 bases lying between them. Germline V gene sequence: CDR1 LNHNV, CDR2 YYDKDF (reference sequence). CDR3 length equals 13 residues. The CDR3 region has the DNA TGTGCCACCAGCAGAGAGAGTTTCTCCCCCCTCCACTTT. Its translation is CATSRESFSPLHF.

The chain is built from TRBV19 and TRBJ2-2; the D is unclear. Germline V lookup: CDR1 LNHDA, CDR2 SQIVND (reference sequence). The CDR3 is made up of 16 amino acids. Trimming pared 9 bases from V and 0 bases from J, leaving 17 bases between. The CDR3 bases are TGTGCCAGCCGAACCCGCCCGGTCCCGAACACCGGGGAGCTGTTTTTT. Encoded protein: CASRTRPVPNTGELFF.

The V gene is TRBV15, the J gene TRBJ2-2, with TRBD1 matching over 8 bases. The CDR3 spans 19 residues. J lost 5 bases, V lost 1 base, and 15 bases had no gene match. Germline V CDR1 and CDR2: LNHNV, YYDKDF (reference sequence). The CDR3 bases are TGTGCCACCAGCAGAGTCCCAGGGACAGGCGAGAGAGCGACCGGGGAGCTGTTTTTT. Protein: CATSRVPGTGERATGELFF.

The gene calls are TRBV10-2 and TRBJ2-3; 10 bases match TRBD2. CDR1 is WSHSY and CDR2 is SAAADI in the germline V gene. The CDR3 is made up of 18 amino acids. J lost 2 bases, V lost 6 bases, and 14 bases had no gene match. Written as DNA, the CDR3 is TGCGCCAGCAGGGGAACCCCAATAGCGGGGGGTTTCACAGATACGCAGTATTTT. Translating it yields CASRGTPIAGGFTDTQYF.

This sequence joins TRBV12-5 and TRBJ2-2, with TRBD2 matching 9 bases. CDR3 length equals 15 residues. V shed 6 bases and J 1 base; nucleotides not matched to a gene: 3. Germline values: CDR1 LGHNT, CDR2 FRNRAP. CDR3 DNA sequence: TGTGCTAGTGGAAAAGCGGGGGGGAACACCGGGGAGCTGTTTTTT. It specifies CASGKAGGNTGELFF. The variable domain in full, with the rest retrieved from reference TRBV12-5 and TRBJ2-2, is DARVTQTPRHKVTEMGQEVTMRCQPILGHNTVFWYRQTMMQGLELLAYFRNRAPLDDSGMPKDRFSAEMPDATLATLKIQPSEPRDSAVYFCASGKAGGNTGELFFGEGSRLTVL.

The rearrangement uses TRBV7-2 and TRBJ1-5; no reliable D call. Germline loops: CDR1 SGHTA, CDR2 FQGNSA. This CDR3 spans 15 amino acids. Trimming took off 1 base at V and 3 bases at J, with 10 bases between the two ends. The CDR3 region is CASSLVGQANQPQHF. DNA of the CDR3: TGTGCCAGCAGCTTAGTAGGTCAGGCCAATCAGCCCCAGCATTTT. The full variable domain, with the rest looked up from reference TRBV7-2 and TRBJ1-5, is GAGVSQSPSNKVTEKGKDVELRCDPISGHTALYWYRQSLGQGLEFLIYFQGNSAPDKSGLPSDRFSAERTGGSVSTLTIQRTQQEDSAVYLCASSLVGQANQPQHFGDGTRLSIL.

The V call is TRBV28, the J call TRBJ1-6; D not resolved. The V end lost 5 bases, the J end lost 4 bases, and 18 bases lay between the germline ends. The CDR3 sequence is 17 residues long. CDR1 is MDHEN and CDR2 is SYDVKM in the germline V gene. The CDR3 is CASSPPWESGYNSPLHF. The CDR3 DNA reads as TGTGCCAGCAGTCCTCCCTGGGAGTCTGGGTATAATTCACCCCTCCACTTT.

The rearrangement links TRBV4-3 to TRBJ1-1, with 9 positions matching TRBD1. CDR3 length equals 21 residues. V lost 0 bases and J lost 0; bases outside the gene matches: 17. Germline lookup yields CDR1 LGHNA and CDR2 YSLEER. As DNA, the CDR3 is TGCGCCAGCAGCCAAGATTTGTTAGGACAGGGGTCCCCCAACATGAACACTGAAGCTTTCTTT. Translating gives CASSQDLLGQGSPNMNTEAFF.

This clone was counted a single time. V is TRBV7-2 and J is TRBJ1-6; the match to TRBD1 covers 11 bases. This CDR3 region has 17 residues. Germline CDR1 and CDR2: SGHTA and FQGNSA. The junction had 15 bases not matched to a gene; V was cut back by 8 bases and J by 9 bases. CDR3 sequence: CASRWGQGVKISSPLHF. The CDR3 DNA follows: TGTGCCAGCCGGTGGGGACAGGGGGTAAAAATTTCTTCACCCCTCCACTTT.

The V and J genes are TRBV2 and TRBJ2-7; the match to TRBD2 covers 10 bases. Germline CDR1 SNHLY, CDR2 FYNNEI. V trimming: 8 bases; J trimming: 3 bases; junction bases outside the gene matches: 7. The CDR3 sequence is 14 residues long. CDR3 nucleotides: TGTGCCAGCGAGAGCGGGGGGGCAAGCTACGAGCAGTACTTC. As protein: CASESGGASYEQYF.

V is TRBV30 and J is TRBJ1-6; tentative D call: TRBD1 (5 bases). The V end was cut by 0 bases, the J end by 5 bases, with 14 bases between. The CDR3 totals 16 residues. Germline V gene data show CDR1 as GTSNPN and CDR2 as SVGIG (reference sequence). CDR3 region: CAWSVPSEGHNSPLHF. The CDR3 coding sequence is TGTGCCTGGAGTGTACCGTCGGAGGGGCATAATTCACCCCTCCACTTT. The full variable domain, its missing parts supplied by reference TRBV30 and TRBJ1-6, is SQTIHQWPATLVQPVGSPLSLECTVEGTSNPNLYWYRQAAGRGLQLLFYSVGIGQISSEVPQNLSASRPQDRQFILSSKKLLLSDSGFYLCAWSVPSEGHNSPLHFGNGTRLTVT.

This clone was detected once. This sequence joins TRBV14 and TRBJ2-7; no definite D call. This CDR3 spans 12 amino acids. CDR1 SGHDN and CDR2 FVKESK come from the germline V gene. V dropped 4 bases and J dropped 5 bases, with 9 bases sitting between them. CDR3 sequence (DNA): TGTGCCAGCAGCCCCAGCCGGGACGAGCAGTACTTC. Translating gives CASSPSRDEQYF.

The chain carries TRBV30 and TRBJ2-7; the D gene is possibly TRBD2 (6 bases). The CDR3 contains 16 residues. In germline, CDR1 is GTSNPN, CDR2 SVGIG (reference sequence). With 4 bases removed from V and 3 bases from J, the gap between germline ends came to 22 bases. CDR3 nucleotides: TGTGCCTGGAAAGTAGGAGGGTCGAAGTGGCACTACGAGCAGTACTTC. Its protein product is CAWKVGGSKWHYEQYF.

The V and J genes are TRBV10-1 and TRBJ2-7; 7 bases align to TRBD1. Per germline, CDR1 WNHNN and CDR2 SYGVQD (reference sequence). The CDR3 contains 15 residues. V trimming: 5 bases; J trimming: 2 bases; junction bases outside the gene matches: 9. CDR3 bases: TGCGCCAGCAGTCAGACCCGGGACAGCACCTACGAGCAGTACTTC. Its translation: CASSQTRDSTYEQYF.